One sample yielded the 22 T cell receptor beta chains listed below, sequenced in a study of CD8+ T cells in alopecia areata (dated 2018 in TCRdb). The library was prepared using the immunoSEQ multiplex PCR assay. RNA was extracted from all samples and reverse transcribed into cDNA as template for TCR sequencing. TCRdb holds this immuneACCESS table with in-frame rearrangements only. Some clones are missing; in checked studies, unresolved V genes explain under half, and the rest has no known cause. Counted in this sample were approximately 280,000 clones; nearly 60% of them appeared once. In total, the top ten clones hold about 1.8% of the sample. The label giving this sample's time point can be read as: 20 to 30 weeks on oral tofacitinib. The sample's treatment or condition label, decoded: oral pan-JAK inhibitor, 5-10 mg twice daily. Sample: CD4+ T cells sorted from blood, taken at week 24, from a patient treated with tofacitinib. These receptors were obtained from a human donor with alopecia areata.

DNA of the CDR3: TGTGCCTGGAGTGTCCCCAGGGGATGGGGCACAGATACGCAGTATTTT. It yields the protein CAWSVPRGWGTDTQYF. The chain joins TRBV30 to TRBJ2-3, with D possibly matching TRBD1 (6 bases). The V end lost 0 bases, the J end lost 1 base, and 14 bases lay between the germline ends. This CDR3 has 16 amino acids. Germline V gene data show CDR1 as GTSNPN and CDR2 as SVGIG (reference sequence). The variable domain in full, completed from reference TRBV30 and TRBJ2-3, reads SQTIHQWPATLVQPVGSPLSLECTVEGTSNPNLYWYRQAAGRGLQLLFYSVGIGQISSEVPQNLSASRPQDRQFILSSKKLLLSDSGFYLCAWSVPRGWGTDTQYFGPGTRLTVL.

This chain uses TRBV4-3 with TRBJ2-7, with a weak D call TRBD1 (5 bases). CDR3 length: 13 amino acids. The germline V gene has CDR1 LGHNA and CDR2 YSLEER. Trimming shortened V by 0 bases and J by 9 bases, and 12 bases separated the two germline ends. DNA for the CDR3: TGCGCCAGCAGCCAAGATCTAGGGGTCGGGCAGTACTTC. It specifies CASSQDLGVGQYF.

V is TRBV19 and J is TRBJ2-7, with D unclear. Germline-derived CDR1 and CDR2 are LNHDA and SQIVND (reference sequence). The CDR3 extends over 14 amino acids. With 5 bases removed from V and 0 bases from J, the gap between germline ends came to 11 bases. The DNA for the CDR3 is TGTGCCAGTAGTGTCGGCTTTGCCTCCTACGAGCAGTACTTC. This sequence encodes CASSVGFASYEQYF. Full variable domain (missing parts from reference TRBV19 and TRBJ2-7): DGGITQSPKYLFRKEGQNVTLSCEQNLNHDAMYWYRQDPGQGLRLIYYSQIVNDFQKGDIAEGYSVSREKKESFPLTVTSAQKNPTAFYLCASSVGFASYEQYFGPGTRLTVT.

V and J are TRBV20-1 and TRBJ2-1; D assignment may be TRBD1 or TRBD2 (5 bases each). The V and J ends lost 4 bases and 10 bases respectively, with 11 bases between them. In germline, CDR1 is DFQATT, CDR2 SNEGSKA (reference sequence). The CDR3 totals 11 residues. The CDR3 region is CSANRDPEQFF. The DNA of the CDR3 is TGCAGTGCTAACCGGGACCCGGAGCAGTTCTTC.

The chain has TRBV6-5 and TRBJ1-1; D unclear. The CDR3 has 14 residues. Germline-derived CDR1 and CDR2 are MNHEY and SVGAGI. Deletions cut 2 bases from V and 4 bases from J, with 11 bases between. The CDR3 DNA reads TGTGCCAGCAGTTACGGGCTGGGTCTCACTGAAGCTTTCTTT. It encodes CASSYGLGLTEAFF.

In its sample, this clone was seen a few times. The rearrangement uses TRBV7-9 and TRBJ2-7; TRBD1 agrees at 8 bases. The CDR3 loop spans 13 amino acids. Germline assignment: CDR1 SEHNR and CDR2 FQNEAQ (reference sequence). The J segment lost 7 bases and the V segment lost 4 bases, leaving 6 bases of the junction unmatched. The CDR3 DNA follows: TGTGCCAGCAGCTCCGGACAGGGATGGGAGCAGTACTTC. This gives the protein CASSSGQGWEQYF.

The chain has TRBV29-1 and TRBJ2-5, with D possibly being TRBD1 (5 bases). Germline V lookup: CDR1 SQVTM, CDR2 ANQGSEA. This CDR3 is 12 amino acids long. V shed 5 bases and J shed 4 bases, with 11 bases lying between them. The CDR3 here is CSVYRFRETQYF. Written as DNA, the CDR3 is TGCAGCGTTTACAGGTTCCGAGAGACCCAGTACTTC.

This clone showed up just a few times. The chain employs TRBV29-1 and TRBJ1-3; TRBD1 aligns across 7 bases. CDR1 and CDR2 (germline): SQVTM, ANQGSEA. CDR3 length: 12 amino acids. V shed 7 bases, J shed 2 bases, and the junction held 2 bases outside the gene matches. As DNA, the CDR3 is TGCAGCGGGACAGGTCCTGGAAACACCATATATTTT. This codes for CSGTGPGNTIYF.

V gene TRBV6-5 combines with J gene TRBJ1-2, with no clear D. Germline loops: CDR1 MNHEY, CDR2 SVGAGI. Trimming took off 8 bases at V and 2 bases at J, with 12 bases between the two ends. The CDR3 runs to 13 residues. In DNA form, the CDR3 reads TGTGCCAGCTCCCCCTCGCGGAACTATGGCTACACCTTC. Residues: CASSPSRNYGYTF.

The chain couples TRBV30 to TRBJ2-1; D remains ambiguous. Germline CDR1 and CDR2: GTSNPN and SVGIG (reference sequence). The CDR3 runs to 13 residues. V was clipped by 6 bases and J by 2 bases, with 11 bases between them. The CDR3 region is CACAWGAYNEQFF. The CDR3 nucleotides are TGTGCCTGTGCTTGGGGTGCCTACAATGAGCAGTTCTTC.

The chain uses TRBV18 and TRBJ1-2; possibly TRBD1 for D (5 bases). Germline assignment: CDR1 KGHSH and CDR2 LQKENI. The CDR3 runs to 13 residues. The V gene lost 4 bases and the J gene lost 2 bases, with 8 bases spanning the gap. CDR3 DNA sequence: TGTGCCAGCTCACGCGACAGCAACTATGGCTACACCTTC. Translating it yields CASSRDSNYGYTF. Full variable domain (missing parts from reference TRBV18 and TRBJ1-2): NAGVMQNPRHLVRRRGQEARLRCSPMKGHSHVYWYRQLPEEGLKFMVYLQKENIIDESGMPKERFSAEFPKEGPSILRIQQVVRGDSAAYFCASSRDSNYGYTFGSGTRLTVV.

This clone was detected ten times or more. The rearrangement links TRBV10-3 to TRBJ2-1, with TRBD2 identical over 9 bases. Trimming took 2 bases from V and 15 from J; bases not matched to a gene: 5. Germline V gene lookup returns CDR1 ENHRY and CDR2 SYGVKD. CDR3 length: 12 residues. The CDR3 DNA is TGTGCCATCAGTGAGGCTAGCGGGGAGGTGTTCTTC. Amino acid sequence: CAISEASGEVFF.

The rearrangement links TRBV7-2 to TRBJ2-7; 8 bases map to TRBD2. V shed 0 bases, J shed 3 bases, and the junction held 1 base outside the gene matches. The CDR3 totals 14 residues. From germline, CDR1 is SGHTA and CDR2 FQGNSA. The CDR3 DNA follows: TGTGCCAGCAGCTTAGCCGGGACTAGCTACGAGCAGTACTTC. Translating it yields CASSLAGTSYEQYF.

V and J are TRBV7-8 and TRBJ1-4; 8 positions match TRBD1. V gave up 4 bases and J gave up 8 bases; unmatched junction bases: 9. Looked up from germline, CDR1 is SGHVS and CDR2 is FQNEAQ. The CDR3 extends over 15 amino acids. In DNA, the CDR3 is TGTGCCAGCAGCTCGAGACAGGGGATCAACGAAAAACTGTTTTTT. Its protein product is CASSSRQGINEKLFF.

Notes on this clone: The junction departs from the called germline gene at one end, perhaps through a read error. The V call is TRBV6-5, the J call TRBJ2-7, with D possibly being TRBD1 (6 bases). The CDR3 length is 14 residues. The germline V gene encodes CDR1 MNHEY and CDR2 SVGAGI. The chain's CDR3 is CASSYSRLSGQPHF. The CDR3 nucleotides read TGTGCCAGCAGTTACTCGAGACTAAGTGGACAGCCACACTTC.

DNA of the CDR3: TGTGCCAGCAGCGTATTCAGGGGGTTCAGCTCCTACAATGAGCAGTTCTTC. It translates to CASSVFRGFSSYNEQFF. The V call is TRBV9, the J call TRBJ2-1, with 7 bases fitting TRBD1. The CDR3 spans 17 residues. The V gene end was trimmed by 1 base and the J gene end by 0 bases; junction bases not matched to a gene: 7. The germline V gene encodes CDR1 SGDLS and CDR2 YYNGEE.

The V gene is TRBV25-1, the J gene TRBJ1-6; the D gene is possibly TRBD1 (6 bases). The germline CDR1 and CDR2 sequences are MGHDK and SYGVNS. Trimming took off 8 bases at V and 15 bases at J, with 23 bases between the two ends. CDR3 length equals 14 residues. CDR3 residues: CASGETGLIGFLHF. The CDR3 nucleotides read TGTGCCAGCGGGGAAACAGGGCTCATAGGGTTCCTCCACTTT.

This clone came up many times. A read error may account for a junction end that differs from germline. V gene TRBV6-6 combines with J gene TRBJ1-2; no clear D. CDR1 and CDR2 (germline): MNHNY, SVGAGI (reference sequence). The CDR3 runs 12 residues. This chain's CDR3 is CASSNSGYGYTF. For the CDR3, the DNA is TGTGCCAGCAGTAACTCGGGGTATGGCTACACCTTC.

The V call is TRBV6-1, the J call TRBJ1-5, with a possible D match to TRBD1 (5 bases). The CDR3 is made up of 14 amino acids. Looked up from germline, CDR1 is MNHNS and CDR2 is SASEGT. Trimming removed 5 bases from V and 0 bases from J, with 8 bases in between. CDR3 protein: CASSSGYSNQPQHF. The DNA for the CDR3 is TGTGCCAGCAGTTCAGGGTATAGCAATCAGCCCCAGCATTTT.

CDR3 amino acids: CASSPRTSGGAAETQYF. The CDR3 DNA follows: TGTGCCAGCAGCCCCCGGACTAGCGGGGGGGCCGCAGAGACCCAGTACTTC. The rearrangement joins TRBV4-2 to TRBJ2-5, with 15 bases aligning to TRBD2. The CDR3 is made up of 17 amino acids. Germline V gene sequence: CDR1 LGHNA, CDR2 YNFKEQ. After removal of 4 bases from V and 4 bases from J, the junction contained 7 bases not matched to a gene.

The V gene is TRBV12-5, the J gene TRBJ2-7, with D perhaps matching TRBD1 (6 bases). Germline V gene sequence: CDR1 LGHNT, CDR2 FRNRAP. The CDR3 runs 12 residues. V was shortened by 1 base and J by 6 bases, with 7 bases between the two germline ends. CDR3 sequence reads: CASGLGRGEQYF. In DNA form, the CDR3 reads TGTGCTAGTGGTTTGGGCAGGGGCGAGCAGTACTTC. Full variable domain (missing parts from reference TRBV12-5 and TRBJ2-7): DARVTQTPRHKVTEMGQEVTMRCQPILGHNTVFWYRQTMMQGLELLAYFRNRAPLDDSGMPKDRFSAEMPDATLATLKIQPSEPRDSAVYFCASGLGRGEQYFGPGTRLTVT.

V and J are TRBV2 and TRBJ2-2, with D possibly matching TRBD1 (6 bases). The CDR3 length is 14 residues. V was shortened by 5 bases and J by 5 bases, with 12 bases between the two germline ends. Germline V gene data show CDR1 as SNHLY and CDR2 as FYNNEI. This chain's CDR3 is CASSTGTRTGELFF. The DNA for the CDR3 is TGTGCCAGCAGTACCGGGACAAGAACCGGGGAGCTGTTTTTT.